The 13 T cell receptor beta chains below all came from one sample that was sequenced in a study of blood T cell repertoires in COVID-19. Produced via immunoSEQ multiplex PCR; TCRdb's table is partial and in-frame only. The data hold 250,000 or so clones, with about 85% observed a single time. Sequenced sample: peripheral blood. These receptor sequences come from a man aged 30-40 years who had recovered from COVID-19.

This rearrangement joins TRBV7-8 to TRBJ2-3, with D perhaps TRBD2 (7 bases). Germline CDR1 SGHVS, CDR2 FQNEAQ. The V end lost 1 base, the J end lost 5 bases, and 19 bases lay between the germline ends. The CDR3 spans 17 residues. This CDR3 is CASSLGPLAGAGDTQYF. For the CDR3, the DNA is TGTGCCAGCAGCTTAGGACCGCTGGCGGGGGCCGGAGATACGCAGTATTTT.

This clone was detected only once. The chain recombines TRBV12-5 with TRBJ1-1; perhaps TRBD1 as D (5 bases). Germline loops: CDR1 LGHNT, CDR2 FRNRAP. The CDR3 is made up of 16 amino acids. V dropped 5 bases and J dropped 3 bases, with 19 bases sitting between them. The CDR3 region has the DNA TGTGCTAGTGGTCCGGTTCGGGGGGTAGGGTACACTGAAGCTTTCTTT. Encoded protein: CASGPVRGVGYTEAFF. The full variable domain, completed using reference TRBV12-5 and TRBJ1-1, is DARVTQTPRHKVTEMGQEVTMRCQPILGHNTVFWYRQTMMQGLELLAYFRNRAPLDDSGMPKDRFSAEMPDATLATLKIQPSEPRDSAVYFCASGPVRGVGYTEAFFGQGTRLTVV.

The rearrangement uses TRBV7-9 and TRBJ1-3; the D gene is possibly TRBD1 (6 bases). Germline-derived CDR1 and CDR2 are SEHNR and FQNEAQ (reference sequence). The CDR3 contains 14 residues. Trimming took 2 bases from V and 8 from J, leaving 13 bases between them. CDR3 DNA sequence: TGTGCCAGCAGCTTATGGGGGCGGTCAGACACCATATATTTT. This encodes CASSLWGRSDTIYF.

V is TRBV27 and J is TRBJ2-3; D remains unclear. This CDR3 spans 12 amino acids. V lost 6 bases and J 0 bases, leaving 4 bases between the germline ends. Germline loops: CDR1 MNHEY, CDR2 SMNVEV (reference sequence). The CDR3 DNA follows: TGTGCCAGCAGAGCTAGCACAGATACGCAGTATTTT. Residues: CASRASTDTQYF.

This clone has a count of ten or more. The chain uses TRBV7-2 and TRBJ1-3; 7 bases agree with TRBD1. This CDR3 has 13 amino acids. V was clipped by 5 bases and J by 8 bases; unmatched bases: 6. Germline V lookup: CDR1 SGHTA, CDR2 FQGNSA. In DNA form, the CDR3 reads TGTGCCAGCAGCCCGGAGGGGGCGGACACCATATATTTT. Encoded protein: CASSPEGADTIYF. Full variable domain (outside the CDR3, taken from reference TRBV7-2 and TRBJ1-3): GAGVSQSPSNKVTEKGKDVELRCDPISGHTALYWYRQSLGQGLEFLIYFQGNSAPDKSGLPSDRFSAERTGGSVSTLTIQRTQQEDSAVYLCASSPEGADTIYFGEGSWLTVV.

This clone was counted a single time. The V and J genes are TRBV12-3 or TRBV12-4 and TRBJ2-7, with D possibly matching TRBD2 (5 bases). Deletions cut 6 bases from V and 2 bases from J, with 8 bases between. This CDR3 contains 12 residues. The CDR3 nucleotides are TGTGCCAGCAGCTCACTAGCCTACGAGCAGTACTTC. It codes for CASSSLAYEQYF.

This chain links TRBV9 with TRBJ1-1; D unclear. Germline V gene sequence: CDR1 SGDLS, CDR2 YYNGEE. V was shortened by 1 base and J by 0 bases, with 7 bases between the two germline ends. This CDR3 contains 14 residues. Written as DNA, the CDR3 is TGTGCCAGCAGCGTAAACAGTCTGAACACTGAAGCTTTCTTT. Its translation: CASSVNSLNTEAFF. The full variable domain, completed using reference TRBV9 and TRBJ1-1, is DSGVTQTPKHLITATGQRVTLRCSPRSGDLSVYWYQQSLDQGLQFLIQYYNGEERAKGNILERFSAQQFPDLHSELNLSSLELGDSALYFCASSVNSLNTEAFFGQGTRLTVV.

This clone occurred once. The CDR3, as DNA: TGTGCCAGCAGCTTGGGGGGGCGGGGGGGCGAAGAGACCCAGTACTTC. Translated, it gives CASSLGGRGGEETQYF. The chain uses TRBV5-5 and TRBJ2-5; 9 bases line up with TRBD2. The CDR3 has 16 residues. V gave up 0 bases and J gave up 3 bases; unmatched junction bases: 6. Germline values: CDR1 SGHKS, CDR2 YYEKEE (reference sequence).

CDR3 loop: CASSSTEHTEAFF. For the CDR3, the DNA is TGTGCCAGCTCATCCACAGAGCACACTGAAGCTTTCTTT. The V call is TRBV18, the J call TRBJ1-1; D unclear. This CDR3 is 13 amino acids long. V was shortened by 5 bases and J by 3 bases, with 10 bases between the two germline ends. Germline V gives CDR1 KGHSH, CDR2 LQKENI.

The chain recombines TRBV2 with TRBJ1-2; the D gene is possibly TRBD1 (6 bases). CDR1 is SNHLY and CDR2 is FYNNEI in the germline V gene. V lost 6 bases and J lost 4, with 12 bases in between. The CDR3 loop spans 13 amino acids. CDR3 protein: CASSSTGPYGYTF. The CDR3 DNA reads TGTGCCAGCAGCTCCACAGGGCCCTATGGCTACACCTTC.

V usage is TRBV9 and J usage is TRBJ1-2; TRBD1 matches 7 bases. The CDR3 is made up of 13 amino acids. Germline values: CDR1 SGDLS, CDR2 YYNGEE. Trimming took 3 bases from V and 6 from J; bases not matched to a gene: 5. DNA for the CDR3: TGTGCCAGCAGCGACGGACAGGACCATGGCTACACCTTC. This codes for CASSDGQDHGYTF.

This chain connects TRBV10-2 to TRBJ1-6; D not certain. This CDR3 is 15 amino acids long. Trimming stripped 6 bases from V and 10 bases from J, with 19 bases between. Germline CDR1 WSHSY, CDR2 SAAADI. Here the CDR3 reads CASSTSAGERSPLHF. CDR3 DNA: TGCGCCAGCAGCACCTCCGCCGGGGAGCGGTCACCCCTCCACTTT.

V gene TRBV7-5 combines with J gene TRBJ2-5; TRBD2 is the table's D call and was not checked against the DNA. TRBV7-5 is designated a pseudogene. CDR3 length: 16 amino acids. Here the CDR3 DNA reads TGTGTCAGAAGCTCTTGCGCGGGAGCGGGAAAAGAGACCCAGTACTTC. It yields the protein CVRSSCAGAGKETQYF.